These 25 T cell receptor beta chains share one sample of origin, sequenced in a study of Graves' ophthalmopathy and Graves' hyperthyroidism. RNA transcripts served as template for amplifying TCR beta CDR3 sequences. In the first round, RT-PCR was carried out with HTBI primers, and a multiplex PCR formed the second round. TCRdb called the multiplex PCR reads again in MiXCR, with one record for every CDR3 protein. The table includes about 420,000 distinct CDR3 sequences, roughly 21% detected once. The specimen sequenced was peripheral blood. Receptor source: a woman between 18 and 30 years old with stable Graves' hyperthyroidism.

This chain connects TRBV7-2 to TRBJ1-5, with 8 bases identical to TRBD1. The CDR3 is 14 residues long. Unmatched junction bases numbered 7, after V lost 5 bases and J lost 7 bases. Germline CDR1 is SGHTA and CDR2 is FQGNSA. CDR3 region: CASSRNDRGQPQHF. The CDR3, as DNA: TGTGCCAGCAGCCGAAACGACAGGGGACAGCCCCAGCATTTT.

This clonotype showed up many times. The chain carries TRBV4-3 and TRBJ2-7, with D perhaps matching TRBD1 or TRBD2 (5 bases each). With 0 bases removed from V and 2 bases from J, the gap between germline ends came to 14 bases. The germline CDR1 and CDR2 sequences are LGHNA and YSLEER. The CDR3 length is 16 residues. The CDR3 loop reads CASSQDVWDHAYEQYF. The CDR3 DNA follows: TGCGCCAGCAGCCAAGATGTATGGGACCACGCCTACGAGCAGTACTTC.

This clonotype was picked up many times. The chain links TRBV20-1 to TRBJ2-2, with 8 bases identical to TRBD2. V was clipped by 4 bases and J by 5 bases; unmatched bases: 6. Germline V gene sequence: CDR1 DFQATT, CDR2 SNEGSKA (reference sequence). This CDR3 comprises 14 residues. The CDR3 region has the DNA TGCAGTGCTACCACGGGAGGGCCGACCGGGGAGCTGTTTTTT. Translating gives CSATTGGPTGELFF.

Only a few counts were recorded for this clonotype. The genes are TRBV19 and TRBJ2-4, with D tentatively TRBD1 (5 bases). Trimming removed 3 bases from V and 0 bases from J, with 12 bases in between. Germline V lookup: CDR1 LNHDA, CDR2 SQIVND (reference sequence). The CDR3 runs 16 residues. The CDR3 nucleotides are TGTGCCAGTAGTATCGCAGGGTTTCTAGCCAAAAACATTCAGTACTTC. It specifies CASSIAGFLAKNIQYF.

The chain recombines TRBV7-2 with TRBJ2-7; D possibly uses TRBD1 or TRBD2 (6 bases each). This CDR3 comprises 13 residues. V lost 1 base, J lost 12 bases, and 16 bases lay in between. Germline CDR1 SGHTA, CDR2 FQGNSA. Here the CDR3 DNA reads TGTGCCAGCAGCTTAGGTGGACAGCGGGTATCGTACTTC. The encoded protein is CASSLGGQRVSYF.

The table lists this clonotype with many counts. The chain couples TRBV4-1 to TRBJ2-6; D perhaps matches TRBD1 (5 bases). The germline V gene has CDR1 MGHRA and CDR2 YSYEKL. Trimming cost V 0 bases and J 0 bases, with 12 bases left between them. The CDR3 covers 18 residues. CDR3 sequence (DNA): TGCGCCAGCAGCCAAGACAGGGCTGCAAGCTCTGGGGCCAACGTCCTGACTTTC. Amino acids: CASSQDRAASSGANVLTF.

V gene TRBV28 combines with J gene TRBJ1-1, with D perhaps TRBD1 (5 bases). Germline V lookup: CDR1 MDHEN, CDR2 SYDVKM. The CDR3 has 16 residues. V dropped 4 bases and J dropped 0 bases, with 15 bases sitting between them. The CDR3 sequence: CASSWVSGRMNTEAFF. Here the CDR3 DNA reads TGTGCCAGCAGTTGGGTTTCAGGGAGGATGAACACTGAAGCTTTCTTT. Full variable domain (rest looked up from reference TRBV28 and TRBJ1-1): DVKVTQSSRYLVKRTGEKVFLECVQDMDHENMFWYRQDPGLGLRLIYFSYDVKMKEKGDIPEGYSVSREKKERFSLILESASTNQTSMYLCASSWVSGRMNTEAFFGQGTRLTVV.

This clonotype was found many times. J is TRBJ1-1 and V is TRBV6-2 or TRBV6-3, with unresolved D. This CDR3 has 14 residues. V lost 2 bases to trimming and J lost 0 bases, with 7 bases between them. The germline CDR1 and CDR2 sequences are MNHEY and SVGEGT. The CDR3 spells CASSYVGMNTEAFF. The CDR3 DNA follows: TGTGCCAGCAGTTACGTAGGGATGAACACTGAAGCTTTCTTT.

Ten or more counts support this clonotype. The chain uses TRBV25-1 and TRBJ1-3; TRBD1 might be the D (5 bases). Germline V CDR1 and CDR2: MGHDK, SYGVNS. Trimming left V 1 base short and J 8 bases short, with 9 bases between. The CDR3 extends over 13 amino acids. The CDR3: CASSEWRGYTIYF. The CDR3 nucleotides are TGTGCCAGCAGTGAATGGAGGGGCTACACCATATATTTT.

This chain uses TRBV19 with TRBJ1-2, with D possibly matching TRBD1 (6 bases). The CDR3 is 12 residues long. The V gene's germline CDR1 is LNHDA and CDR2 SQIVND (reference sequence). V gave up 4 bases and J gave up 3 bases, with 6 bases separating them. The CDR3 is CASSRTDYGYTF. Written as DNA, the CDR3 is TGTGCCAGTAGTAGGACAGACTATGGCTACACCTTC.

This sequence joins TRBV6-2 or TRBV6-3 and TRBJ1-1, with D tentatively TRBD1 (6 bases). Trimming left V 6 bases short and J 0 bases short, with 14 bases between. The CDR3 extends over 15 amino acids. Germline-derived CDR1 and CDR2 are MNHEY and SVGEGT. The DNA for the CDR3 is TGTGCCAGCAGCCTCCTTGGACAGATGAACACTGAAGCTTTCTTT. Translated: CASSLLGQMNTEAFF.

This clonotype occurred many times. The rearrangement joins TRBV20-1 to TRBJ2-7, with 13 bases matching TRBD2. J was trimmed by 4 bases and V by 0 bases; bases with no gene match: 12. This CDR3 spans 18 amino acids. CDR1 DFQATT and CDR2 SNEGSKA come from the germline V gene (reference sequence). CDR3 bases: TGCAGTGCTAGAGATCTACTAGCGGGGGGGCCATCCTTATACGAGCAGTACTTC. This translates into CSARDLLAGGPSLYEQYF.

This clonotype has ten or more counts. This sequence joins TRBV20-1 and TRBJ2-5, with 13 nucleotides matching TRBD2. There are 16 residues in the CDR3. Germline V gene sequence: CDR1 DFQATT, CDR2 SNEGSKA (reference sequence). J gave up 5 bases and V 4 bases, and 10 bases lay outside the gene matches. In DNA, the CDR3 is TGCAGTGCTACCAGGACTAGCGGGAGACTTCAGGAGACCCAGTACTTC. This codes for CSATRTSGRLQETQYF.

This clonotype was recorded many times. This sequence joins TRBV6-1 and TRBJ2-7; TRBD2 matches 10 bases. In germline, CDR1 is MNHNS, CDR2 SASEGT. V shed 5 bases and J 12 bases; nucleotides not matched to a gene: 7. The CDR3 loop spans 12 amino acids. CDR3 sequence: CASSPLAGVGYF. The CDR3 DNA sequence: TGTGCCAGCAGTCCTCTAGCGGGAGTGGGGTACTTC.

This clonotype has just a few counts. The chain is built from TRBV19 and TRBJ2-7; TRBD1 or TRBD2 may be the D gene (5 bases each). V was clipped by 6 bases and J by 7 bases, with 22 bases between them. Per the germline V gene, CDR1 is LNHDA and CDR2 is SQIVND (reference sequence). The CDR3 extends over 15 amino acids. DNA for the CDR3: TGTGCCAGTAGCAGATCCGGGACGGTGCAGAGGGAGCAGTACTTC. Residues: CASSRSGTVQREQYF. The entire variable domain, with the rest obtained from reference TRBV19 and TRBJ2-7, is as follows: DGGITQSPKYLFRKEGQNVTLSCEQNLNHDAMYWYRQDPGQGLRLIYYSQIVNDFQKGDIAEGYSVSREKKESFPLTVTSAQKNPTAFYLCASSRSGTVQREQYFGPGTRLTVT.

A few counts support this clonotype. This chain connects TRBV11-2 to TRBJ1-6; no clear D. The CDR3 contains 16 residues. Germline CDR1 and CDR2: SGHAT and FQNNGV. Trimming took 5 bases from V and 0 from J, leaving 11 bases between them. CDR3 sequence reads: CASSLRVSSYNSPLHF. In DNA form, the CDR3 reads TGTGCCAGCAGCCTGAGAGTTAGCTCCTATAATTCACCCCTCCACTTT.

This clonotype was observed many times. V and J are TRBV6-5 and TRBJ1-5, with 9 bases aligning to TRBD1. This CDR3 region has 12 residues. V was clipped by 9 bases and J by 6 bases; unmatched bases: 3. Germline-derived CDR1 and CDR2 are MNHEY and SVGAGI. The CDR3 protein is CASGTGSQPQHF. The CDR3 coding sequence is TGTGCCAGTGGGACAGGGAGTCAGCCCCAGCATTTT.

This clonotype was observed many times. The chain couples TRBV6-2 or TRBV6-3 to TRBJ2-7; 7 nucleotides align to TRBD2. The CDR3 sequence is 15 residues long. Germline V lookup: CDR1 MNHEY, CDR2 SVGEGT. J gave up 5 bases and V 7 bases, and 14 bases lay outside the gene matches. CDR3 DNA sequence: TGTGCCAGCACCCCCCGGTCGGGGAGGGTCCACGAGCAGTACTTC. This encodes CASTPRSGRVHEQYF.

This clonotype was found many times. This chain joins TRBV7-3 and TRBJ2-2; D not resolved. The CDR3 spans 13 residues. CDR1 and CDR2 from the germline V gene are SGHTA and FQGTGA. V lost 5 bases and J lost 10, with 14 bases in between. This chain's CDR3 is CASSPPGSEELFF. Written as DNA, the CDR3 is TGTGCCAGCAGCCCCCCCGGCAGTGAGGAGCTGTTTTTT.

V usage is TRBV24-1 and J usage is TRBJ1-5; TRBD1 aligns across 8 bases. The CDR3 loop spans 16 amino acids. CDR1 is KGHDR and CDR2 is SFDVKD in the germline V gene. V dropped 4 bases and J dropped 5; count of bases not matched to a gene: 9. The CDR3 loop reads CATSDSGQGEDQPQHF. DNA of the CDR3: TGTGCCACCAGTGACTCCGGACAGGGAGAGGATCAGCCCCAGCATTTT.

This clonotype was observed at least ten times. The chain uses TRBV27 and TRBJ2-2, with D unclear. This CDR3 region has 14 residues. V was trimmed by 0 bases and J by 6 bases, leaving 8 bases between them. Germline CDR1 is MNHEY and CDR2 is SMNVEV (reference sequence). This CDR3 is CASSLSMGSGELFF. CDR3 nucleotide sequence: TGTGCCAGCAGTTTATCGATGGGATCCGGGGAGCTGTTTTTT.

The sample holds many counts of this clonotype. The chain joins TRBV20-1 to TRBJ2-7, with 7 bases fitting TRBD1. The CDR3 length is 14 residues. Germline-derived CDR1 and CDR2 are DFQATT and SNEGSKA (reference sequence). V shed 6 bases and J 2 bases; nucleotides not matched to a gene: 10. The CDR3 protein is CSANRDSPTYEQYF. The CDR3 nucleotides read TGCAGTGCAAACCGGGACAGTCCGACCTACGAGCAGTACTTC.

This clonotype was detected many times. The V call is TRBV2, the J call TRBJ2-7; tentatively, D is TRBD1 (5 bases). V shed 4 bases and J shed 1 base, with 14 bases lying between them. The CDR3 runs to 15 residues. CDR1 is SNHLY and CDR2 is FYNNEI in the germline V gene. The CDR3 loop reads CASSGEQGLSYEQYF. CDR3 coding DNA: TGTGCCAGCAGTGGAGAGCAGGGATTGTCCTACGAGCAGTACTTC.

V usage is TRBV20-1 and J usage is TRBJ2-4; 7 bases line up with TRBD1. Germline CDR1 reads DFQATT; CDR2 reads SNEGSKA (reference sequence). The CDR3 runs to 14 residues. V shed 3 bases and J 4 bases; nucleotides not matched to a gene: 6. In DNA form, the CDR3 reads TGCAGTGCTAGGACAGGGCCCTCTAAAAACATTCAGTACTTC. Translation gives CSARTGPSKNIQYF.

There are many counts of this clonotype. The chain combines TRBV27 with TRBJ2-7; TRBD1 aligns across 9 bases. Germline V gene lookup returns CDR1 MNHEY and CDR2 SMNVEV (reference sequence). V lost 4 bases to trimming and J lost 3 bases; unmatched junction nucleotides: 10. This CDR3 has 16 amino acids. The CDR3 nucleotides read TGTGCCAGCAGTTCCTACAGGGGGCAAGAGGGCTACGAGCAGTACTTC. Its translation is CASSSYRGQEGYEQYF.